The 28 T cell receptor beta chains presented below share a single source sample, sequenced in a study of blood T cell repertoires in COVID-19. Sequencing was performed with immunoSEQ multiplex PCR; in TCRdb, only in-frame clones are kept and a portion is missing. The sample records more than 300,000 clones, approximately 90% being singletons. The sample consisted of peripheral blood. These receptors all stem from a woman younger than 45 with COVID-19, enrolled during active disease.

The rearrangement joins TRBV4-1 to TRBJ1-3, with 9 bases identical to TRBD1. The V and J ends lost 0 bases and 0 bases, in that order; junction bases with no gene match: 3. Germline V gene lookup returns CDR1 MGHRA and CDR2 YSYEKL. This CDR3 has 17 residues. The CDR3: CASSQEGTGISGNTIYF. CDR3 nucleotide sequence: TGCGCCAGCAGCCAAGAAGGGACAGGGATCTCTGGAAACACCATATATTTT.

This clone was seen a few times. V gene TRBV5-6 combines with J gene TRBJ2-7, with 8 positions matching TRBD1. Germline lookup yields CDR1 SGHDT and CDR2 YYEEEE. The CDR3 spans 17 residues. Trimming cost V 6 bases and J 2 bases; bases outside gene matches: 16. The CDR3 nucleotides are TGTGCCAGCACCAACTCCCTCAGGGGGCGCCTCCCCTACGAGCAGTACTTC. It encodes CASTNSLRGRLPYEQYF.

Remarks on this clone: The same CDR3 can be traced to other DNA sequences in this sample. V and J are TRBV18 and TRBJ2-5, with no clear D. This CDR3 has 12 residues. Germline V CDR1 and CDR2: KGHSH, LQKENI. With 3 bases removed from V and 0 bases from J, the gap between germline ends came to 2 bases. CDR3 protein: CASSPNQETQYF. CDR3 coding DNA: TGTGCCAGCTCACCTAACCAAGAGACCCAGTACTTC. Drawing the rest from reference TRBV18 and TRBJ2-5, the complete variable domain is NAGVMQNPRHLVRRRGQEARLRCSPMKGHSHVYWYRQLPEEGLKFMVYLQKENIIDESGMPKERFSAEFPKEGPSILRIQQVVRGDSAAYFCASSPNQETQYFGPGTRLLVL.

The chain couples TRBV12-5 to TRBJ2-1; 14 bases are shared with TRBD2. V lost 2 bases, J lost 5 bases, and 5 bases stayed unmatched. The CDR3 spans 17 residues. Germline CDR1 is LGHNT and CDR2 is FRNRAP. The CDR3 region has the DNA TGTGCTAGTGGTTTGTCATCGACTAGCGGGGGGGACAATGAGCAGTTCTTC. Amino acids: CASGLSSTSGGDNEQFF.

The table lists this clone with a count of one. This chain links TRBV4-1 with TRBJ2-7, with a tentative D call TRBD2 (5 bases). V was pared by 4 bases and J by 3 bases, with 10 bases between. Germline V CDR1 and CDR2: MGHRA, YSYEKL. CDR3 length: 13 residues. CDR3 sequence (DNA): TGCGCCAGCAGCCCCCTGGACTTCTACGAGCAGTACTTC. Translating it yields CASSPLDFYEQYF.

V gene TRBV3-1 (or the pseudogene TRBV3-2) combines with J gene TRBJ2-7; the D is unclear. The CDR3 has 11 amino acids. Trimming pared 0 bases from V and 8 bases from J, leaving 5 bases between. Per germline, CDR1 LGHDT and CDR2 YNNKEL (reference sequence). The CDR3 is CASSQDHQQYF. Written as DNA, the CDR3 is TGTGCCAGCAGCCAAGATCATCAGCAGTACTTC.

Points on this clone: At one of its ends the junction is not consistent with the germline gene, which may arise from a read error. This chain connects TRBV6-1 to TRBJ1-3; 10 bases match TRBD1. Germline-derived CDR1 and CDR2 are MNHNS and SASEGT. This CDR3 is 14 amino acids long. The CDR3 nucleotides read TGTGCCAGCAGTGAAGGTCCGGGACAGGGGTTTTTCGGATTT. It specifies CASSEGPGQGFFGF.

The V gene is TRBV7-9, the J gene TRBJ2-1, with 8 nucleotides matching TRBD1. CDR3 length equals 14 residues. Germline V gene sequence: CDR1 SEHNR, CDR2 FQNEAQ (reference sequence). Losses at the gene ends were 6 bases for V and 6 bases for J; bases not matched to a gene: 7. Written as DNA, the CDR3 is TGTGCCAGCAGTAGACAGGGGCTGATCAATGAGCAGTTCTTC. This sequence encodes CASSRQGLINEQFF.

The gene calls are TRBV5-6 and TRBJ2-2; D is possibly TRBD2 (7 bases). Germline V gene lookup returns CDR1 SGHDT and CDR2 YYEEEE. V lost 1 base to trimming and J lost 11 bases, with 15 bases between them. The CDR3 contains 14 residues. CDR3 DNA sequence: TGTGCCAGCAGCTTGCCGGGGGGCATCGAAGAGCTGTTTTTT. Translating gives CASSLPGGIEELFF.

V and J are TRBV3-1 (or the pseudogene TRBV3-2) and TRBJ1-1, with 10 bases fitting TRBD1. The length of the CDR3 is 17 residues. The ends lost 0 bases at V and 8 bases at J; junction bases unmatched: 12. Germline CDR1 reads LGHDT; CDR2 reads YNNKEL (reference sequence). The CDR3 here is CASSQDTSGTGVYEAFF. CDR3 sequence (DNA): TGTGCCAGCAGCCAAGATACCTCCGGGACAGGGGTCTACGAAGCTTTCTTT.

DNA for the CDR3: TGTGCCAGCAGTTACTCACGACAGACTGGGTCTACCGAGCAGTACTTC. It yields the protein CASSYSRQTGSTEQYF. This chain links TRBV6-2 or TRBV6-3 with TRBJ2-7, with D possibly TRBD1 on 5 matching bases. Deletions cut 0 bases from V and 6 bases from J, with 18 bases between. CDR1 and CDR2 from the germline V gene are MNHEY and SVGEGT. This CDR3 is 16 amino acids long.

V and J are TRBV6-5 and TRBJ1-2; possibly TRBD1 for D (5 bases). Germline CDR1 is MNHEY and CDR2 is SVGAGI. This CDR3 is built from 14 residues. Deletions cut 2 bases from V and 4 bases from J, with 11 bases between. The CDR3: CASSYAAGIYGYTF. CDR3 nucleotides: TGTGCCAGCAGTTACGCAGCAGGGATCTATGGCTACACCTTC.

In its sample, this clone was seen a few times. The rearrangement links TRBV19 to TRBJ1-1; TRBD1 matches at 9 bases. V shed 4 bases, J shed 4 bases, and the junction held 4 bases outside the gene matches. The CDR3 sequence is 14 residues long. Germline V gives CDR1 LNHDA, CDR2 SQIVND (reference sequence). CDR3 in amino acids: CASSKQGARTEAFF. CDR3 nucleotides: TGTGCCAGTAGTAAACAGGGGGCACGCACTGAAGCTTTCTTT.

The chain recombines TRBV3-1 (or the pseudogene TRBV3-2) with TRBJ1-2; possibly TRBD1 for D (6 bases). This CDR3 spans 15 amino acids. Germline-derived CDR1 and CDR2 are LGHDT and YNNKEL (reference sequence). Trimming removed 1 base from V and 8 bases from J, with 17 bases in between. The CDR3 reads CASSQGGQGIRGYTF. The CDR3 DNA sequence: TGTGCCAGCAGCCAAGGGGGGCAGGGGATAAGGGGCTACACCTTC.

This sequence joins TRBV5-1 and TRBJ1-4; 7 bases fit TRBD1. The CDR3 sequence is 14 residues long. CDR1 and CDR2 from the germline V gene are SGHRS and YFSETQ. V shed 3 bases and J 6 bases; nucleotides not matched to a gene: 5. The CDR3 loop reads CASSSTGNYEKLFF. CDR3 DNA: TGCGCCAGCAGCTCGACAGGGAATTATGAAAAACTGTTTTTT.

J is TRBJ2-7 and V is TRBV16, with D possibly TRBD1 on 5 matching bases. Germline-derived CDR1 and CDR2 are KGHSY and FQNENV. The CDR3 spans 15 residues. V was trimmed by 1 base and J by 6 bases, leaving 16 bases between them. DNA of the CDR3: TGTGCCAGCAGCCAATTTGTTCAGGGATCAGGCGAGCAGTACGTC. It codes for CASSQFVQGSGEQYV.

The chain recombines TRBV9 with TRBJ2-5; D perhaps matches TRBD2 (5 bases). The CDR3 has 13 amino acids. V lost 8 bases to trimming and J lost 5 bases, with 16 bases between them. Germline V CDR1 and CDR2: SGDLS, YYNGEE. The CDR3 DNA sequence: TGTGCCAGTAGTAAAAACCGCGGGGAGACCCAGTACTTC. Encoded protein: CASSKNRGETQYF.

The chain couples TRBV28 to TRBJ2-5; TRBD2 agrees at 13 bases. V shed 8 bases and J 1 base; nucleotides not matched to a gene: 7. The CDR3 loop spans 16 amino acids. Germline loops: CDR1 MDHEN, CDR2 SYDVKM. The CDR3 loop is CASVLAGGPGQETQYF. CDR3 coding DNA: TGTGCCAGCGTACTAGCGGGGGGGCCGGGCCAAGAGACCCAGTACTTC.

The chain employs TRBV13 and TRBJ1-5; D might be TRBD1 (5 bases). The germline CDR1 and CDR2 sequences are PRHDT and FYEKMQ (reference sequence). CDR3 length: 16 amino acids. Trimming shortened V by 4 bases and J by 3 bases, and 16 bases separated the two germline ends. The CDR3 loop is CASSSRQSGYNQPQHF. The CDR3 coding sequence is TGTGCCAGCAGCTCCCGACAGTCGGGCTACAATCAGCCCCAGCATTTT.

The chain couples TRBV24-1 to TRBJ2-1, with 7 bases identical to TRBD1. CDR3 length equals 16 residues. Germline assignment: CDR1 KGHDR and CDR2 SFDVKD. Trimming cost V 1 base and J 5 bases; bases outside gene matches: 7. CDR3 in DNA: TGTGCCACCAGTGATTTTCAAGGGGGCTTCCACAATGAGCAGTTCTTC. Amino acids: CATSDFQGGFHNEQFF.

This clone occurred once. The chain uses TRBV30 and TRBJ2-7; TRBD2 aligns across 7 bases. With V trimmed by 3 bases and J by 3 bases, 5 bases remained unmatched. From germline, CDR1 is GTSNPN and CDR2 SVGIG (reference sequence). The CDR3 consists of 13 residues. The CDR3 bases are TGTGCCTGGAGCACGGGACTATTCTACGAGCAGTACTTC. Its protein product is CAWSTGLFYEQYF.

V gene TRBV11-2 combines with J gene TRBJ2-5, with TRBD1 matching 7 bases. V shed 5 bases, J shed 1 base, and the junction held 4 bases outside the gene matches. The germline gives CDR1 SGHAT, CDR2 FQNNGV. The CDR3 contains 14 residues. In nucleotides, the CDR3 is TGTGCCAGCAGCCTGGGACAGCCCCAAGAGACCCAGTACTTC. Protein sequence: CASSLGQPQETQYF. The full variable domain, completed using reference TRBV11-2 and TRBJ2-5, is EAGVAQSPRYKIIEKRQSVAFWCNPISGHATLYWYQQILGQGPKLLIQFQNNGVVDDSQLPKDRFSAERLKGVDSTLKIQPAKLEDSAVYLCASSLGQPQETQYFGPGTRLLVL.

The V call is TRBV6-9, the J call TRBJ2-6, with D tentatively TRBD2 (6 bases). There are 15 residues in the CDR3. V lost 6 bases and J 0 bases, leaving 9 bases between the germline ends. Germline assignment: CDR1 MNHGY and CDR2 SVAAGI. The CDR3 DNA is TGTGCCAGCAGGGGAGGTTACTCTGGGGCCAACGTCCTGACTTTC. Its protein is CASRGGYSGANVLTF.

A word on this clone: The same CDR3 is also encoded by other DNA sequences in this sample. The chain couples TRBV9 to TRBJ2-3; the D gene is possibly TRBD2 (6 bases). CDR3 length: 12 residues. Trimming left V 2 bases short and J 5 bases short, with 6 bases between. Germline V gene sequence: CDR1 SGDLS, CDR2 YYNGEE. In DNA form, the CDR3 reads TGTGCCAGCAGCGTGGGGGGAGATACGCAGTATTTT. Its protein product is CASSVGGDTQYF.

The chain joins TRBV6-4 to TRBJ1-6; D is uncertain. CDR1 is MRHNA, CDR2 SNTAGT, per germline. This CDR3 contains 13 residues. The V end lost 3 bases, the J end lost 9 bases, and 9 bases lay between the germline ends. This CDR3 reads CASSEELTSPLHF. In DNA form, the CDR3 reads TGTGCCAGCAGTGAGGAGCTTACTTCACCCCTCCACTTT.

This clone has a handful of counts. CDR3 region: CASSQWTGQNTEAFF. CDR3 DNA sequence: TGTGCCAGCAGTCAGTGGACAGGGCAGAACACTGAAGCTTTCTTT. J is TRBJ1-1 and V is TRBV3-1 (or the pseudogene TRBV3-2); 8 positions agree with TRBD1. The CDR3 has 15 amino acids. The germline V gene encodes CDR1 LGHDT and CDR2 YNNKEL (reference sequence). The ends lost 6 bases at V and 1 base at J; junction bases unmatched: 7.

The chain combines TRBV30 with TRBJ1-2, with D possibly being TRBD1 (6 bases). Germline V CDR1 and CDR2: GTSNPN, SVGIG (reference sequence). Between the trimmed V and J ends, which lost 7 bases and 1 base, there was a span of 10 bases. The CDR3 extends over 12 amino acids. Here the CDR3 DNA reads TGTGCCTTGATGGACAGTAACTATGGCTACACCTTC. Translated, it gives CALMDSNYGYTF.

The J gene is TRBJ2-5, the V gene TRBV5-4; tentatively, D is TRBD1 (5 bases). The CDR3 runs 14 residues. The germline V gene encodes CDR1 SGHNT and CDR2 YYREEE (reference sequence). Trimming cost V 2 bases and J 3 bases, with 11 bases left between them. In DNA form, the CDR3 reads TGTGCCAGCAGCTTTCAGGTCAGGGAAGAGACCCAGTACTTC. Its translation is CASSFQVREETQYF.